The 15 T cell receptor beta chains given below trace back to one sample, sequenced in a study of blood T cell repertoires in COVID-19. Clones were read by immunoSEQ multiplex PCR, and TCRdb kept only the in-frame ones, dropping some. Among some 120,000 clones listed, about 77% were seen once. Sequencing was performed on peripheral blood. These receptors came from an elderly man with acute or convalescent COVID-19.

The chain carries TRBV2 and TRBJ2-3; D perhaps matches TRBD2 (6 bases). CDR1 is SNHLY and CDR2 is FYNNEI in the germline V gene. This CDR3 is built from 15 residues. Trimming took 5 bases from V and 1 from J, leaving 13 bases between them. The chain's CDR3 is CASSPLGGGTDTQYF. Written as DNA, the CDR3 is TGTGCCAGCAGTCCTCTGGGCGGGGGCACAGATACGCAGTATTTT. The variable domain in full, with the rest retrieved from reference TRBV2 and TRBJ2-3, is EPEVTQTPSHQVTQMGQEVILRCVPISNHLYFYWYRQILGQKVEFLVSFYNNEISEKSEIFDDQFSVERPDGSNFTLKIRSTKLEDSAMYFCASSPLGGGTDTQYFGPGTRLTVL.

This clone came up a few times. This chain uses TRBV10-3 with TRBJ2-5; D might be TRBD2 (5 bases). The ends were cut back, 2 bases at V and 4 bases at J, with 8 bases in the middle. CDR1 is ENHRY, CDR2 SYGVKD, per germline. The CDR3 consists of 13 residues. The CDR3, as DNA: TGTGCCATCAGTGAGGTGCGGGTAGAGACCCAGTACTTC. Protein sequence: CAISEVRVETQYF.

The chain is built from TRBV24-1 and TRBJ2-2; tentatively, D is TRBD1 (6 bases). V lost 3 bases and J 7 bases, leaving 20 bases between the germline ends. The CDR3 extends over 17 amino acids. Germline V CDR1 and CDR2: KGHDR, SFDVKD. The CDR3 DNA is TGTGCCACCAGTGATGGGCCGGACAGTTCAGTGTTCGGGGAGCTGTTTTTT. It yields the protein CATSDGPDSSVFGELFF.

The chain couples TRBV5-5 to TRBJ1-6; D unclear. CDR3 length: 15 residues. V was cut by 0 bases and J by 2 bases, with 6 bases left in between. From germline, CDR1 is SGHKS and CDR2 YYEKEE (reference sequence). CDR3 sequence (DNA): TGTGCCAGCAGCTTGGAACCTACCTATAATTCACCCCTCCACTTT. This codes for CASSLEPTYNSPLHF.

The V call is TRBV3-1 (or the pseudogene TRBV3-2), the J call TRBJ1-3; TRBD1 aligns across 7 bases. Trimming cost V 2 bases and J 0 bases; bases outside gene matches: 4. Germline V gene lookup returns CDR1 LGHDT and CDR2 YNNKEL (reference sequence). This CDR3 has 16 amino acids. CDR3 sequence reads: CASSQYRGDSGNTIYF. CDR3 DNA sequence: TGTGCCAGCAGCCAATACAGGGGCGACTCTGGAAACACCATATATTTT.

In its sample, this clone was seen a few times. The CDR3 sequence is CASSQEGGTSFSGNTIYF. The CDR3 bases are TGCGCCAGCAGCCAAGAGGGGGGGACATCTTTCTCTGGAAACACCATATATTTT. The chain links TRBV4-1 to TRBJ1-3; D might be TRBD1 (6 bases). From germline, CDR1 is MGHRA and CDR2 YSYEKL. The CDR3 has 18 residues. V was shortened by 0 bases and J by 0 bases, with 15 bases between the two germline ends.

The gene calls are TRBV6-6 and TRBJ1-4; 8 bases fit TRBD1. From germline, CDR1 is MNHNY and CDR2 SVGAGI (reference sequence). This CDR3 is 15 amino acids long. Trimming removed 6 bases from V and 7 bases from J; junction bases left unmatched: 10. The CDR3 DNA reads TGTGCCAGCAGAAGGACCACAGGGGGGAGTGAAAAACTGTTTTTT. Protein product: CASRRTTGGSEKLFF.

The chain combines TRBV24-1 with TRBJ1-5; 11 bases line up with TRBD1. Germline V gene data show CDR1 as KGHDR and CDR2 as SFDVKD. The CDR3 totals 15 residues. J gave up 5 bases and V 7 bases, and 6 bases lay outside the gene matches. CDR3 in DNA: TGTGCCACCAGCCCCGGGACAGGGGGATATCAGCCCCAGCATTTT. This translates into CATSPGTGGYQPQHF.

The DNA for the CDR3 is TGTGCCAGTAGTAGGGGACTCTCTGGGGCCAACGTCCTGACTTTC. Translating gives CASSRGLSGANVLTF. The V and J genes are TRBV19 and TRBJ2-6; a possible D gene is TRBD2 (6 bases). CDR1 and CDR2 from the germline V gene are LNHDA and SQIVND (reference sequence). The CDR3 extends over 15 amino acids. Deletions cut 4 bases from V and 0 bases from J, with 7 bases between. Together with reference TRBV19 and TRBJ2-6, the CDR3 gives the full variable domain: DGGITQSPKYLFRKEGQNVTLSCEQNLNHDAMYWYRQDPGQGLRLIYYSQIVNDFQKGDIAEGYSVSREKKESFPLTVTSAQKNPTAFYLCASSRGLSGANVLTFGAGSRLTVL.

This chain uses TRBV6-1 with TRBJ1-6; no definite D call. The germline gives CDR1 MNHNS, CDR2 SASEGT. The germline V and J ends were trimmed by 3 bases and 10 bases, with 13 bases remaining between them. The CDR3 runs 14 residues. CDR3 in DNA: TGTGCCAGCAGTGAGGAGGTACGGGTGTCACCCCTCCACTTT. Translation: CASSEEVRVSPLHF.

The V call is TRBV10-2, the J call TRBJ2-7, with D possibly being TRBD2 (6 bases). This CDR3 has 15 residues. Germline V CDR1 and CDR2: WSHSY, SAAADI. The V end was cut by 3 bases, the J end by 2 bases, with 14 bases between. The CDR3 loop reads CASSDGGLYAYEQYF. CDR3 DNA sequence: TGCGCCAGCAGTGATGGGGGACTCTACGCCTACGAGCAGTACTTC.

The V call is TRBV6-5, the J call TRBJ1-2; weak D call: TRBD1 (6 bases). Germline values: CDR1 MNHEY, CDR2 SVGAGI. The CDR3 contains 15 residues. V was trimmed by 5 bases and J by 8 bases, leaving 21 bases between them. CDR3 loop: CASSNRFGGAVGYTF. The CDR3 DNA is TGTGCCAGCAGTAACAGGTTTGGGGGCGCGGTCGGCTACACCTTC.

The chain has TRBV2 and TRBJ2-1, with 8 bases lining up with TRBD1. The CDR3 totals 15 residues. The germline V gene has CDR1 SNHLY and CDR2 FYNNEI. V gave up 5 bases and J gave up 2 bases; unmatched junction bases: 5. CDR3 protein: CASSPDRGAYNEQFF. The CDR3 bases are TGTGCCAGCAGTCCTGACAGGGGTGCCTACAATGAGCAGTTCTTC.

This clone was observed once. V is TRBV5-4 and J is TRBJ2-5; 8 bases agree with TRBD1. The CDR3 has 14 residues. CDR1 and CDR2 (germline): SGHNT, YYREEE (reference sequence). V trimming: 4 bases; J trimming: 5 bases; junction bases outside the gene matches: 7. The DNA for the CDR3 is TGTGCCAGCAGCCCGGACAGGGATGTTGAGACCCAGTACTTC. This codes for CASSPDRDVETQYF.

The CDR3 sequence: CASSQGQENTEAFF. In nucleotides, the CDR3 is TGCGCCAGCAGCCAAGGACAGGAGAACACTGAAGCTTTCTTT. The gene calls are TRBV4-3 and TRBJ1-1; weak D call: TRBD1 (6 bases). This CDR3 has 14 amino acids. Trimming took off 1 base at V and 1 base at J, with 7 bases between the two ends. The germline V gene has CDR1 LGHNA and CDR2 YSLEER.